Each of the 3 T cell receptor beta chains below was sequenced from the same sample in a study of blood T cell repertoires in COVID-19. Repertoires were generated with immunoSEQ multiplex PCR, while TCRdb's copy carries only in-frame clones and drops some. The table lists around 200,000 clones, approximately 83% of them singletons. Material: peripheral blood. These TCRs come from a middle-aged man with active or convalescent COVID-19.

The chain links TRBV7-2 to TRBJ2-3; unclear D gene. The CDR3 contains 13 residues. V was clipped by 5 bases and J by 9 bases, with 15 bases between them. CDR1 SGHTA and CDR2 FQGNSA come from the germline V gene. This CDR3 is CASSPNGVWTQYF. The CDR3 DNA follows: TGTGCCAGCAGCCCGAACGGTGTTTGGACGCAGTATTTT.

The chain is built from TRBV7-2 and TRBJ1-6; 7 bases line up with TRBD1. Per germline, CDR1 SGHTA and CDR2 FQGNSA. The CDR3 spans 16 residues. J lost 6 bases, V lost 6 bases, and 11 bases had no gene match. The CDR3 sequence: CASRQTGVHLNSPLHF. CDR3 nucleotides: TGTGCCAGCAGGCAAACAGGGGTACACCTTAATTCACCCCTCCACTTT. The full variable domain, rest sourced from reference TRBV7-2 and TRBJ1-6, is GAGVSQSPSNKVTEKGKDVELRCDPISGHTALYWYRQSLGQGLEFLIYFQGNSAPDKSGLPSDRFSAERTGGSVSTLTIQRTQQEDSAVYLCASRQTGVHLNSPLHFGNGTRLTVT.

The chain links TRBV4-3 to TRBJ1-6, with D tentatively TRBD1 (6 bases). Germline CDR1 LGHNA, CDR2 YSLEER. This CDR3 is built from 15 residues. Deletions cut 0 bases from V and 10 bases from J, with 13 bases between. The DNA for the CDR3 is TGCGCCAGCAGCCAAGACCCAGGGGAGGGATCACCCCTCCACTTT. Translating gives CASSQDPGEGSPLHF.